A selection of T cell receptor beta chains follows, all from one sample in a study of blood T cell repertoires in COVID-19. Sequencing used immunoSEQ multiplex PCR; TCRdb keeps in-frame clones, though not all of them. The data contain under 200,000 clones, around 82% of them singletons. Sample: peripheral blood. Source of these receptors: a woman over 75 with acute or convalescent COVID-19. CDR3s include the opening cysteine and the closing phenylalanine or tryptophan. Each record gives: J gene, clone size, D gene, CDR3 length, V gene, CDR3 protein, CDR3 DNA. A D gene is named only where the DNA matches it firmly. Not every row has a clone size; where given, it reads once, few, many or a size class.

j_call: TRBJ2-3
clone_size: NA
d_call: TRBD1
cdr3_length: 14
v_call: TRBV5-4
cdr3_aa: CASSPRTGRDTQYF
cdr3_nt: TGTGCCAGCAGCCCGCGGACAGGGAGAGATACGCAGTATTTT

j_call: TRBJ2-5
clone_size: NA
d_call: TRBD2
cdr3_length: 15
v_call: TRBV4-1
cdr3_aa: CASSQLTGGRETQYF
cdr3_nt: TGCGCCAGCAGCCAGTTAACGGGGGGGCGAGAGACCCAGTACTTC

j_call: TRBJ2-5
clone_size: NA
d_call: NA
cdr3_length: 14
v_call: TRBV7-2
cdr3_aa: CASAAGHPQETQYF
cdr3_nt: TGTGCCAGCGCCGCCGGACACCCTCAAGAGACCCAGTACTTC

j_call: TRBJ2-7
clone_size: NA
d_call: NA
cdr3_length: 14
v_call: TRBV18
cdr3_aa: CASSLQGRGYEQYF
cdr3_nt: TGTGCCAGCTCGCTCCAGGGACGGGGGTACGAGCAGTACTTC

j_call: TRBJ2-3
clone_size: few
d_call: NA
cdr3_length: 14
v_call: TRBV30
cdr3_aa: CAWSRGSSTDTQYF
cdr3_nt: TGTGCCTGGAGCCGGGGGTCTAGCACAGATACGCAGTATTTT

j_call: TRBJ2-1
clone_size: NA
d_call: TRBD2
cdr3_length: 15
v_call: TRBV9
cdr3_aa: CASSPTSGTSNEQFF
cdr3_nt: TGTGCCAGCAGCCCTACTAGCGGGACGTCCAATGAGCAGTTCTTC

j_call: TRBJ2-7
clone_size: NA
d_call: TRBD2
cdr3_length: 16
v_call: TRBV5-4
cdr3_aa: CASSLGTLAGKGEQYF
cdr3_nt: TGTGCCAGCAGCTTGGGGACTCTAGCGGGGAAAGGGGAGCAGTACTTC

j_call: TRBJ2-4
clone_size: NA
d_call: TRBD2
cdr3_length: 18
v_call: TRBV5-5
cdr3_aa: CASSLGASGALLVNIQYF
cdr3_nt: TGTGCCAGCAGCTTGGGGGCTAGCGGGGCCCTCCTGGTAAACATTCAGTACTTC

j_call: TRBJ2-7
clone_size: NA
d_call: NA
cdr3_length: 15
v_call: TRBV7-2
cdr3_aa: CASSFGGGGTYEQYF
cdr3_nt: TGTGCCAGCAGCTTCGGCGGTGGAGGAACCTACGAGCAGTACTTC

j_call: TRBJ1-1
clone_size: NA
d_call: TRBD1
cdr3_length: 13
v_call: TRBV30
cdr3_aa: CAWDRGIGTEAFF
cdr3_nt: TGTGCCTGGGACAGGGGAATAGGGACTGAAGCTTTCTTT

j_call: TRBJ1-5
clone_size: few
d_call: NA
cdr3_length: 16
v_call: TRBV19
cdr3_aa: CASSIRRGRVDQPQHF
cdr3_nt: TGTGCCAGTAGTATCCGGCGGGGTCGGGTGGATCAGCCCCAGCATTTT

j_call: TRBJ1-1
clone_size: once
d_call: TRBD1
cdr3_length: 14
v_call: TRBV18
cdr3_aa: CASSRGQGHTEAFF
cdr3_nt: TGTGCCAGCTCACGAGGACAGGGGCACACTGAAGCTTTCTTT

j_call: TRBJ1-3
clone_size: NA
d_call: NA
cdr3_length: 16
v_call: TRBV16
cdr3_aa: CASSQQGTNSGNTIYF
cdr3_nt: TGTGCCAGCAGCCAACAGGGGACCAACTCTGGAAACACCATATATTTT

j_call: TRBJ1-2
clone_size: NA
d_call: NA
cdr3_length: 15
v_call: TRBV7-9
cdr3_aa: CASSLYLMNNYGYTF
cdr3_nt: TGTGCCAGCAGCTTGTACTTGATGAATAACTATGGCTACACCTTC

j_call: TRBJ2-3
clone_size: NA
d_call: TRBD2
cdr3_length: 14
v_call: TRBV9
cdr3_aa: CASSAGGSTDTQYF
cdr3_nt: TGTGCCAGCAGCGCGGGGGGATCTACAGATACGCAGTATTTT

j_call: TRBJ1-2
clone_size: NA
d_call: NA
cdr3_length: 14
v_call: TRBV5-8
cdr3_aa: CASSLGRRVGGYTF
cdr3_nt: TGTGCCAGCAGCTTGGGGCGCAGGGTGGGTGGCTACACCTTC

j_call: TRBJ1-1
clone_size: NA
d_call: TRBD1
cdr3_length: 14
v_call: TRBV19
cdr3_aa: CASSEQGGNTEAFF
cdr3_nt: TGTGCCAGTAGTGAACAGGGGGGGAACACTGAAGCTTTCTTT

j_call: TRBJ1-5
clone_size: NA
d_call: TRBD1
cdr3_length: 15
v_call: TRBV25-1
cdr3_aa: CASSPGQGGFQPQHF
cdr3_nt: TGTGCCAGCAGCCCGGGACAGGGAGGTTTCCAGCCCCAGCATTTT

j_call: TRBJ1-5
clone_size: few
d_call: TRBD1
cdr3_length: 15
v_call: TRBV6-5
cdr3_aa: CASSLVGQGNQPQHF
cdr3_nt: TGTGCCAGCAGTTTAGTCGGACAGGGCAATCAGCCCCAGCATTTT

j_call: TRBJ1-1
clone_size: NA
d_call: NA
cdr3_length: 12
v_call: TRBV7-9
cdr3_aa: CASSLLTAEAFF
cdr3_nt: TGTGCCAGCAGCTTACTGACAGCCGAAGCTTTCTTT

j_call: TRBJ1-2
clone_size: NA
d_call: NA
cdr3_length: 16
v_call: TRBV15
cdr3_aa: CATSNPGREGGYGYTF
cdr3_nt: TGTGCCACCAGCAACCCGGGACGGGAAGGGGGCTATGGCTACACCTTC

j_call: TRBJ2-6
clone_size: few
d_call: TRBD1
cdr3_length: 18
v_call: TRBV3-1/TRBV3-2
cdr3_aa: CASSRYQTGVSGANVLTF
cdr3_nt: TGTGCCAGCAGCCGCTACCAGACAGGGGTCTCTGGGGCCAACGTCCTGACTTTC

j_call: TRBJ2-5
clone_size: NA
d_call: TRBD2
cdr3_length: 16
v_call: TRBV7-2
cdr3_aa: CASSWASGGAGETQYF
cdr3_nt: TGTGCCAGCAGCTGGGCTAGCGGGGGGGCGGGAGAGACCCAGTACTTC

j_call: TRBJ1-2
clone_size: NA
d_call: NA
cdr3_length: 14
v_call: TRBV15
cdr3_aa: CATSRDQGNYGYTF
cdr3_nt: TGTGCCACCAGCAGAGATCAGGGAAACTATGGCTACACCTTC

j_call: TRBJ2-7
clone_size: NA
d_call: NA
cdr3_length: 13
v_call: TRBV5-6
cdr3_aa: CASLPYGGEQQYF
cdr3_nt: TGTGCCAGCCTGCCTTACGGGGGTGAACAGCAGTACTTC

j_call: TRBJ1-2
clone_size: NA
d_call: NA
cdr3_length: 16
v_call: TRBV9
cdr3_aa: CASSVLGEGSNYGYTF
cdr3_nt: TGTGCCAGCAGCGTCCTTGGGGAGGGAAGTAACTATGGCTACACCTTC